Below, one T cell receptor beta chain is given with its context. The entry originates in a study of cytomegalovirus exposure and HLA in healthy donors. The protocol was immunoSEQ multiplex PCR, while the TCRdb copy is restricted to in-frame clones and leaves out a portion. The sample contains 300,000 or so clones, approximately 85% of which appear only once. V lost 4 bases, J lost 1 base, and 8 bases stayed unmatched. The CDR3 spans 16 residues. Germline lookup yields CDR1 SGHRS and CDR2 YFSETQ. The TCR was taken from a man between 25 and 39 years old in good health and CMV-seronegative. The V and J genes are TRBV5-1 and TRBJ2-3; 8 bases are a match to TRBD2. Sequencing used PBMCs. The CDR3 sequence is CASSDPAGDRTDTQYF. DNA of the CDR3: TGCGCCAGCAGCGATCCAGCGGGGGACCGCACAGATACGCAGTATTTT.